The 7 T cell receptor beta chains presented below share a single source sample, sequenced in a study of T cell repertoires in cytomegalovirus infection. TCRdb reprocessed the reads via MiXCR and lists one record per CDR3 protein. Of around 350,000 distinct CDR3 sequences listed, around 18% are singletons. The specimen was PBMCs. These receptors came from a human donor in good health (CMV status not recorded). Some clones in this sample may be carry-over from other donors' samples.

This clonotype has more than one count but fewer than ten. The CDR3: CASSPLPGGPKETQYF. Written as DNA, the CDR3 is TGTGCCAGCAGCCCACTCCCGGGAGGGCCTAAAGAGACCCAGTACTTC. The chain carries TRBV7-2 and TRBJ2-5; 8 nucleotides agree with TRBD2. CDR1 is SGHTA and CDR2 is FQGNSA in the germline V gene. This CDR3 has 16 residues. J lost 3 bases, V lost 5 bases, and 11 bases had no gene match.

This clonotype was counted a few times. This chain links TRBV28 with TRBJ1-5, with 7 bases lining up with TRBD1. The CDR3 sequence is 16 residues long. The germline gives CDR1 MDHEN, CDR2 SYDVKM. With V trimmed by 11 bases and J by 5 bases, 18 bases remained unmatched. CDR3 DNA sequence: TGTGCCTGGAATCCTTCCCGGACAGGTTGGGATCAGCCCCAGCATTTT. Translating gives CAWNPSRTGWDQPQHF. The full variable domain, rest sourced from reference TRBV28 and TRBJ1-5, is DVKVTQSSRYLVKRTGEKVFLECVQDMDHENMFWYRQDPGLGLRLIYFSYDVKMKEKGDIPEGYSVSREKKERFSLILESASTNQTSMYLCAWNPSRTGWDQPQHFGDGTRLSIL.

This clonotype appeared many times. The CDR3 region is CASPFAAPEGLYTSPLHF. The CDR3 region has the DNA TGTGCCAGTCCTTTCGCGGCGCCCGAAGGCCTCTATACATCACCCCTCCACTTT. This chain connects TRBV19 to TRBJ1-6; D unclear. This CDR3 has 18 amino acids. Germline CDR1 LNHDA, CDR2 SQIVND (reference sequence). V was shortened by 8 bases and J by 10 bases, with 30 bases between the two germline ends. Based on the CDR3 plus reference TRBV19 and TRBJ1-6, the full variable domain is DGGITQSPKYLFRKEGQNVTLSCEQNLNHDAMYWYRQDPGQGLRLIYYSQIVNDFQKGDIAEGYSVSREKKESFPLTVTSAQKNPTAFYLCASPFAAPEGLYTSPLHFGNGTRLTVT.

The rearrangement joins TRBV20-1 to TRBJ2-1; D remains unclear. This CDR3 has 11 residues. Germline V gene sequence: CDR1 DFQATT, CDR2 SNEGSKA (reference sequence). V shed 2 bases and J shed 4 bases, with 3 bases lying between them. The CDR3 loop reads CSARLYNEQFF. The CDR3 bases are TGCAGTGCTAGATTATACAATGAGCAGTTCTTC.

The rearrangement uses TRBV11-2 and TRBJ1-5, with TRBD1 as a possible D gene (6 bases). Between the trimmed V and J ends, which lost 6 bases and 5 bases, there was a span of 20 bases. The CDR3 sequence is 16 residues long. Per the germline V gene, CDR1 is SGHAT and CDR2 is FQNNGV. CDR3 sequence: CASRTEGGPYHQPQHF. Here the CDR3 DNA reads TGTGCCAGCAGAACAGAGGGGGGGCCCTACCATCAGCCCCAGCATTTT.

This clonotype was recorded a few times. CDR3 residues: CSASTGLVMSSYNEQFF. The CDR3 DNA is TGCAGTGCCAGTACGGGACTAGTCATGAGCTCCTACAATGAGCAGTTCTTC. This chain links TRBV20-1 with TRBJ2-1, with 8 bases fitting TRBD2. The CDR3 spans 17 residues. V lost 6 bases, J lost 0 bases, and 13 bases stayed unmatched. In germline, CDR1 is DFQATT, CDR2 SNEGSKA (reference sequence).

This clonotype was counted between two and nine times. The gene calls are TRBV3-1 and TRBJ1-3; 7 positions match TRBD1. Trimming removed 8 bases from V and 1 base from J; junction bases left unmatched: 5. CDR3 length equals 14 residues. CDR1 is LGHDT, CDR2 YNNKEL, per germline (reference sequence). The CDR3 DNA is TGTGCCAGCGGGGAACAGGGGTCTGGAAACACCATATATTTT. Translation: CASGEQGSGNTIYF.